The 15 T cell receptor beta chains below come from one sample, sequenced in a study of blood T cell repertoires in COVID-19. The protocol was immunoSEQ multiplex PCR, while the TCRdb copy is restricted to in-frame clones and leaves out a portion. The sample lists roughly 260,000 clones; around 93% were seen once. What was sequenced was PBMCs or T cells enriched from blood (not recorded which). The receptors were sampled from a human donor in a cohort exposed to, infected with or recovered from COVID-19 (not recorded which). The donor label of this sample is uncertain.

This clone has just one count. The J gene is TRBJ1-5, the V gene TRBV2; 11 nucleotides agree with TRBD1. Germline-derived CDR1 and CDR2 are SNHLY and FYNNEI. V lost 5 bases and J lost 7; bases outside the gene matches: 7. The CDR3 has 15 amino acids. The CDR3 region has the DNA TGTGCCAGCAGTAGGGACAGGGGGGGGAGGCAGCCCCAGCATTTT. Residues: CASSRDRGGRQPQHF.

The chain employs TRBV7-2 and TRBJ2-5; D might be TRBD2 (6 bases). The CDR3 is 16 amino acids. The V gene's germline CDR1 is SGHTA and CDR2 FQGNSA. The V end lost 1 base, the J end lost 4 bases, and 16 bases lay between the germline ends. CDR3 residues: CASSLGGGALGETQYF. The CDR3 nucleotides are TGTGCCAGCAGCTTAGGTGGCGGGGCATTGGGAGAGACCCAGTACTTC.

The V call is TRBV6-5, the J call TRBJ1-6; 7 positions agree with TRBD1. Germline lookup yields CDR1 MNHEY and CDR2 SVGAGI. V shed 4 bases and J 3 bases; nucleotides not matched to a gene: 3. The CDR3 totals 15 residues. The CDR3 DNA follows: TGTGCCAGCAGTTCAGCAGGGGGCTATAATTCACCCCTCCACTTT. This translates into CASSSAGGYNSPLHF.

V is TRBV5-1 and J is TRBJ2-1, with D unclear. This CDR3 contains 17 residues. Germline V gives CDR1 SGHRS, CDR2 YFSETQ. The V end lost 1 base, the J end lost 2 bases, and 16 bases lay between the germline ends. The CDR3 bases are TGCGCCAGCAGCTTGTACTCCGATCCGTTTGCCTACAATGAGCAGTTCTTC. Its translation is CASSLYSDPFAYNEQFF. The full variable domain, its missing parts supplied by reference TRBV5-1 and TRBJ2-1, is KAGVTQTPRYLIKTRGQQVTLSCSPISGHRSVSWYQQTPGQGLQFLFEYFSETQRNKGNFPGRFSGRQFSNSRSEMNVSTLELGDSALYLCASSLYSDPFAYNEQFFGPGTRLTVL.

The chain employs TRBV6-4 and TRBJ2-2; 8 positions agree with TRBD1. The CDR3 extends over 15 amino acids. V was clipped by 4 bases and J by 4 bases; unmatched bases: 5. Germline CDR1 MRHNA, CDR2 SNTAGT. CDR3: CASSGGTGATGELFF. As DNA, the CDR3 is TGTGCCAGCAGTGGAGGGACAGGTGCCACCGGGGAGCTGTTTTTT.

This chain uses TRBV7-9 with TRBJ1-6; 9 bases are a match to TRBD1. Germline loops: CDR1 SEHNR, CDR2 FQNEAQ (reference sequence). CDR3 size: 17 residues. V shed 6 bases and J 7 bases; nucleotides not matched to a gene: 13. The CDR3 loop is CASSTDRGRLGNSPLHF. The CDR3 DNA reads as TGTGCCAGCAGTACCGACAGGGGGAGGCTTGGGAATTCACCCCTCCACTTT.

The chain joins TRBV2 to TRBJ2-3, with TRBD2 as a possible D gene (6 bases). The V end lost 6 bases, the J end lost 5 bases, and 12 bases lay between the germline ends. The CDR3 is 13 residues long. The V gene's germline CDR1 is SNHLY and CDR2 FYNNEI. The chain's CDR3 is CASRQGGQDTQYF. CDR3 DNA sequence: TGTGCCAGCAGACAAGGAGGGCAAGATACGCAGTATTTT.

The V and J genes are TRBV27 and TRBJ2-7; 9 bases line up with TRBD1. Germline trimming cut 3 bases from V and 7 bases from J; bases unmatched to any gene: 7. Germline CDR1 reads MNHEY; CDR2 reads SMNVEV (reference sequence). This CDR3 is 14 amino acids long. CDR3 nucleotides: TGTGCCAGCAGTTTGGAGGACAGGGGAGGGGAGCAGTACTTC. It translates to CASSLEDRGGEQYF.

The J gene is TRBJ2-6, the V gene TRBV7-3; D call uncertain. This CDR3 has 14 amino acids. V was pared by 7 bases and J by 2 bases, with 9 bases between. Germline-derived CDR1 and CDR2 are SGHTA and FQGTGA. The CDR3 sequence: CASTLSPGANVLTF. CDR3 sequence (DNA): TGTGCCAGCACCCTAAGCCCTGGGGCCAACGTCCTGACTTTC. Complete variable domain (other parts from reference TRBV7-3 and TRBJ2-6): GAGVSQTPSNKVTEKGKYVELRCDPISGHTALYWYRQSLGQGPEFLIYFQGTGAADDSGLPNDRFFAVRPEGSVSTLKIQRTERGDSAVYLCASTLSPGANVLTFGAGSRLTVL.

The chain uses TRBV5-6 and TRBJ1-1; D is ambiguous. The V and J ends lost 3 bases and 8 bases respectively, with 8 bases between them. Per germline, CDR1 SGHDT and CDR2 YYEEEE. CDR3 length: 11 residues. The CDR3 sequence: CASSSRGEAFF. DNA for the CDR3: TGTGCCAGCAGCTCTCGAGGAGAAGCTTTCTTT.

The CDR3 spells CASTPDRSYGYTF. The CDR3 coding sequence is TGTGCCAGTACCCCCGACAGATCCTATGGCTACACCTTC. This rearrangement joins TRBV19 to TRBJ1-2; D may be TRBD1 (5 bases). This CDR3 contains 13 residues. Trimming left V 7 bases short and J 4 bases short, with 13 bases between. Germline V gives CDR1 LNHDA, CDR2 SQIVND (reference sequence). Full variable domain (outside the CDR3, taken from reference TRBV19 and TRBJ1-2): DGGITQSPKYLFRKEGQNVTLSCEQNLNHDAMYWYRQDPGQGLRLIYYSQIVNDFQKGDIAEGYSVSREKKESFPLTVTSAQKNPTAFYLCASTPDRSYGYTFGSGTRLTVV.

This clone was found once. This chain joins TRBV5-1 and TRBJ2-1, with 9 bases that match TRBD2. Germline lookup yields CDR1 SGHRS and CDR2 YFSETQ. The CDR3 totals 15 residues. V was pared by 3 bases and J by 8 bases, with 9 bases of the junction left unmatched. In nucleotides, the CDR3 is TGCGCCAGCAGCTCTAGCGGGGCCCCTAAGGATGAGCAGTTCTTC. It translates to CASSSSGAPKDEQFF.

The DNA for the CDR3 is TGTGCCAGCAGTTTGCTATCCGGAAACACCATATATTTT. This codes for CASSLLSGNTIYF. The chain couples TRBV12-3 or TRBV12-4 to TRBJ1-3; D gene ambiguous. There are 13 residues in the CDR3. The V gene lost 3 bases and the J gene lost 4 bases, with 7 bases spanning the gap.

This clone was found a few times. The CDR3 DNA reads TGCGCCAGCAGCCTTAAGGAAGGGACAGTCAACAATCAGCCCCAGCATTTT. Translated: CASSLKEGTVNNQPQHF. The chain uses TRBV4-1 and TRBJ1-5; 7 bases map to TRBD1. The J segment lost 3 bases and the V segment lost 4 bases, leaving 12 bases of the junction unmatched. Germline lookup yields CDR1 MGHRA and CDR2 YSYEKL. The CDR3 totals 17 residues.

The rearrangement joins TRBV19 to TRBJ1-1; 11 nucleotides line up with TRBD1. V shed 5 bases, J shed 1 base, and the junction held 6 bases outside the gene matches. Germline CDR1 LNHDA, CDR2 SQIVND (reference sequence). This CDR3 has 16 residues. The CDR3 loop reads CASSSLGQGANTEAFF. CDR3 bases: TGTGCCAGTAGTTCTCTTGGACAGGGGGCGAACACTGAAGCTTTCTTT.